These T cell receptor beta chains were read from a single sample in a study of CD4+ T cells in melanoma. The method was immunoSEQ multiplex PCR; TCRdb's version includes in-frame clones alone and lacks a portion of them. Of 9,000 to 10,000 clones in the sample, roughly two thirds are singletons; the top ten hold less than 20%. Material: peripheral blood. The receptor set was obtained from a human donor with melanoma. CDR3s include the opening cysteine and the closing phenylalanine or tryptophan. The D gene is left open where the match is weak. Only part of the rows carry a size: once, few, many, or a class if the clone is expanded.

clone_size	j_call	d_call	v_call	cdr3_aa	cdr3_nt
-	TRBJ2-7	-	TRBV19	CASSSSGSGAYEQYF	TGTGCCAGTAGTAGTTCGGGCTCCGGGGCGTACGAGCAGTACTTC
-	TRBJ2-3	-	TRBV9	CASSPPGVDTQYF	TGTGCCAGCAGCCCCCCAGGGGTAGATACGCAGTATTTT
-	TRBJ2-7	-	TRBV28	CASSSTDPVGYEQYF	TGTGCCAGCAGTTCAACCGACCCCGTAGGCTACGAGCAGTACTTC
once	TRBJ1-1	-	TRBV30	CAWAGQFEAFF	TGTGCCTGGGCCGGACAGTTTGAAGCTTTCTTT
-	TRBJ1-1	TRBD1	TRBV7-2	CASSWRGQRSAEAFF	TGTGCCAGCAGCTGGAGGGGGCAACGATCAGCTGAAGCTTTCTTT
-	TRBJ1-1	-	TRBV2	CASSAGNTEAFF	TGTGCCAGCAGTGCCGGGAACACTGAAGCTTTCTTT
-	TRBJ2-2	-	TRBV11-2	CASSRGHPGELFF	TGTGCCAGCAGCCGCGGGCACCCCGGGGAGCTGTTTTTT
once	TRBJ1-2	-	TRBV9	CASNQGLSGYTF	TGTGCCAGCAACCAGGGATTGTCCGGCTACACCTTC
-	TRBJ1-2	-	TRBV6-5	CASSYGVGYGYTF	TGTGCCAGCAGTTACGGGGTAGGCTATGGCTACACCTTC
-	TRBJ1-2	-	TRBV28	CASSWVGSGLRGYTF	TGTGCCAGCAGTTGGGTGGGGTCGGGGCTAAGGGGCTACACCTTC
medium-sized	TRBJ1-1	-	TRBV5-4	CASSWKGVAEAFF	TGTGCCAGCAGCTGGAAGGGGGTAGCTGAAGCTTTCTTT
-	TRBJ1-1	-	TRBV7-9	CASSLLTGARVEAFF	TGTGCCAGCAGCTTACTAACGGGGGCAAGAGTTGAAGCTTTCTTT
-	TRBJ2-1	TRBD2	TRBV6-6	CASSSLAGGNEQFF	TGTGCCAGCAGCTCCCTAGCGGGGGGGAACGAGCAGTTCTTC
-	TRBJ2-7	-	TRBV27	CASSLPGLSEQYF	TGTGCCAGCAGTTTGCCCGGGTTGAGCGAGCAGTACTTC
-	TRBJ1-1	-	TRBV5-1	CASSVDTNTEAFF	TGCGCCAGCAGCGTGGACACGAACACTGAAGCTTTCTTT
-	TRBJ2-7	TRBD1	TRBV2	CASSVGPGQGAYEQYF	TGTGCCAGCAGTGTTGGGCCGGGACAGGGGGCCTACGAGCAGTACTTC
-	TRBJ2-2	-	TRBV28	CASSFLPGELFF	TGTGCCAGCAGTTTCCTGCCCGGGGAGCTGTTTTTT
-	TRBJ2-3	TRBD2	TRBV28	CASSLWGRGDTDTQYF	TGTGCCAGCAGTTTATGGGGGCGGGGGGACACAGATACGCAGTATTTT